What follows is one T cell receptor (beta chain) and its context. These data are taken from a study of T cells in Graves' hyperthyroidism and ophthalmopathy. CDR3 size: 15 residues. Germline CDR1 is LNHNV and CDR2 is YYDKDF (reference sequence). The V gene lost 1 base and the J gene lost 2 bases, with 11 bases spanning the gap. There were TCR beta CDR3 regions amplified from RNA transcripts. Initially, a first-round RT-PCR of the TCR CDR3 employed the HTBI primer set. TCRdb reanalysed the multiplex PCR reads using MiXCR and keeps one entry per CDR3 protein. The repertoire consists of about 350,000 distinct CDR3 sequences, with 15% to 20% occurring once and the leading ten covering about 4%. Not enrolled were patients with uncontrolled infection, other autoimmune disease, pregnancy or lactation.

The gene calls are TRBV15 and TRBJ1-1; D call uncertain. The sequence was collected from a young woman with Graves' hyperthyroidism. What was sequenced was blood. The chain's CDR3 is CATSRAPAVNTEAFF. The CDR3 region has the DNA TGTGCCACCAGCAGAGCCCCTGCAGTAAACACTGAAGCTTTCTTT.